These T cell receptor beta chains were read from a single sample in a study of blood T cell repertoires in COVID-19. Sequencing was performed with immunoSEQ multiplex PCR; in TCRdb, only in-frame clones are kept and a portion is missing. This sample has some 250,000 clones, with roughly 87% found just once. What was sequenced was peripheral blood. Receptors originate from a woman aged 25-40 years with acute or convalescent COVID-19. Both conserved end residues are part of each CDR3. The D gene is left open where the match is weak. Part of the rows lack a size; the others show once, few, many or a class for expanded clones.

J | V | D | size | DNA | CDR3
TRBJ2-7 | TRBV5-6 | TRBD1 | . | TGTGCCAGCAGCATGAGGACAGGGATCACGCTCTACGAGCAGTACTTC | CASSMRTGITLYEQYF
TRBJ2-7 | TRBV27 | TRBD1 | once | TGTGCCAGCAGTTCCGGGACAGTCCTCTACGAGCAGTACTTC | CASSSGTVLYEQYF
TRBJ2-1 | TRBV7-2 | . | . | TGTGCCAGCAGCTTAGCAAGGGGGAATGAGCAGTTCTTC | CASSLARGNEQFF
TRBJ2-7 | TRBV9 | . | . | TGTGCCAGCAGCGCCCGAGGAGCGACCTACGAGCAGTACTTC | CASSARGATYEQYF
TRBJ2-3 | TRBV24-1 | . | . | TGTGCCACCAGTGACCCAGGACTGGGGAATACGCAGTATTTT | CATSDPGLGNTQYF
TRBJ1-6 | TRBV4-3 | . | . | TGCGCCAGCAGCCGAGGGATGGCAAACAATTCACCCCTCCACTTT | CASSRGMANNSPLHF
TRBJ2-7 | TRBV25-1 | . | . | TGTGCCAGCAGGGTCAGGACGGGGACTCTGACCTACGAGCAGTACTTC | CASRVRTGTLTYEQYF
TRBJ2-1 | TRBV6-2/TRBV6-3 | TRBD2 | . | TGTGCCAGCAGTTACACCGGGACTAAGAACCCCTACAATGAGCAGTTCTTC | CASSYTGTKNPYNEQFF
TRBJ1-1 | TRBV30 | TRBD1 | . | TGTGCCTGGAGTGTATGGAGGGGGCAAGGAACCCTGGGGACTGAAGCTTTCTTT | CAWSVWRGQGTLGTEAFF
TRBJ1-1 | TRBV30 | . | . | TGTGCCTGGAACGGCGGCGGGAACACTGAAGCTTTCTTT | CAWNGGGNTEAFF
TRBJ1-6 | TRBV5-1 | . | . | TGCGCCAGCAGAACAGAATCAAATTCACCCCTCCACTTT | CASRTESNSPLHF
TRBJ2-2 | TRBV6-4 | . | . | TGTGCCAGCAGTGACTCTGCCGGGAGCACCGGGGAGCTGTTTTTT | CASSDSAGSTGELFF
TRBJ2-7 | TRBV7-8 | TRBD1 | few | TGTGCCAGCAGCCCCCGGGACAGGGGTTACGAGCAGTACTTC | CASSPRDRGYEQYF
TRBJ1-6 | TRBV27 | . | few | TGTGCCAGCAGTTTATGGGGGGAGAGGCCCTATAATTCACCCCTCCACTTT | CASSLWGERPYNSPLHF
TRBJ2-1 | TRBV7-2 | TRBD2 | . | TGTGCCAGCAGCTTAGAAGCGGGAGTGTACAATGAGCAGTTCTTC | CASSLEAGVYNEQFF
TRBJ2-3 | TRBV4-3 | . | . | TGCGCCAGCAGCCAATCAAGCGGGTCAAGCACAGATACGCAGTATTTT | CASSQSSGSSTDTQYF
TRBJ2-1 | TRBV6-2/TRBV6-3 | TRBD2 | . | TGTGCCAGCAGTTGGGCTAGCGGGGGTGGTAGTGAGCAGTTCTTC | CASSWASGGGSEQFF
TRBJ2-4 | TRBV20-1 | . | . | TGCAGTGCTAGTTTCCCCTTGGCCACCCCCGAAAACATTCAGTACTTC | CSASFPLATPENIQYF
TRBJ2-7 | TRBV5-8 | TRBD1 | . | TGTGCCAGCAGCAGACGACAGGGGAGCTACGAGCAGTACTTC | CASSRRQGSYEQYF
TRBJ2-3 | TRBV4-2 | TRBD2 | . | TGTGCCAGCAGCCAAACTGGGACTAGCGGGAGGGTTGATACGCAGTATTTT | CASSQTGTSGRVDTQYF
TRBJ2-5 | TRBV19 | TRBD2 | few | TGTGCCAGCTCCGGGACTAGACAAGAGACCCAGTACTTC | CASSGTRQETQYF
TRBJ1-2 | TRBV11-2 | TRBD1 | once | TGTGCCAGCAGCCCGGACAGGCTCTATGGCTACACCTTC | CASSPDRLYGYTF
TRBJ2-1 | TRBV29-1 | TRBD1 | . | TGCAGCGGGGCCGGGGACAGAAGACCTAACAATGAGCAGTTCTTC | CSGAGDRRPNNEQFF
TRBJ2-3 | TRBV7-2 | TRBD2 | . | TGTGCCAGCAGCACCGTCGGTAGCGGGGGAGATACGCAGTATTTT | CASSTVGSGGDTQYF
TRBJ1-3 | TRBV29-1 | . | . | TGCAGCGTCGGTGGACAGAGCTCTGGAAACACCATATATTTT | CSVGGQSSGNTIYF
TRBJ1-2 | TRBV10-3 | . | . | TGTGCCATCAGTCCGACAGGTTCCTCCGGGAACTATGGCTACACCTTC | CAISPTGSSGNYGYTF
TRBJ1-1 | TRBV12-3/TRBV12-4 | . | once | TGTGCCAGCAGTTTCAGGGGAACTGAAGCTTTCTTT | CASSFRGTEAFF
TRBJ2-2 | TRBV11-3 | . | . | TGTGCCAGCAGCTCCCCGATCTTGAGGGTTTACGCCGGGGAGCTGTTTTTT | CASSSPILRVYAGELFF
TRBJ2-7 | TRBV5-4 | . | . | TGTGCCAGCAGCTCGTTCGGGGTATCCGGCGAGCAGTACTTC | CASSSFGVSGEQYF
TRBJ2-1 | TRBV7-8 | TRBD2 | once | TGTGCCAGCAGTCGGACTAGCGGGAGGTTTTACAATGAGCAGTTCTTC | CASSRTSGRFYNEQFF
TRBJ1-3 | TRBV9 | . | . | TGTGCCAGCAGCGGTACTTTAGGGAGCTCTGGAAACACCATATATTTT | CASSGTLGSSGNTIYF
TRBJ2-1 | TRBV27 | TRBD2 | . | TGTGCCAGCAGTTTAAGGCCCGGGCTAGCGGGAGTATGGGAGCAGTTCTTC | CASSLRPGLAGVWEQFF
TRBJ1-1 | TRBV13 | . | . | TGTGCCAGCAGCTTAGGCGCGGGAAACACTGAAGCTTTCTTT | CASSLGAGNTEAFF
TRBJ2-1 | TRBV19 | TRBD1 | . | TGTGCCAGTAGTGTTGCTTCCGGGACAGGGGGATACAATGAGCAGTTCTTC | CASSVASGTGGYNEQFF
TRBJ2-1 | TRBV30 | . | . | TGTGCCTGGAGTGTACGGTCGAATTGGGGGCGGAGCTCCTACAATGAGCAGTTCTTC | CAWSVRSNWGRSSYNEQFF
TRBJ2-1 | TRBV7-5 | . | . | TGTGCCAGAAGCTTAGTGGCGGACTCCTACAATGAGCAGTTCTTC | CARSLVADSYNEQFF
TRBJ2-2 | TRBV24-1 | TRBD2 | . | TGTGCCACCAGTGACCCCGGACTAGCGGGAGGGCGAATCACCGGGGAGCTGTTTTTT | CATSDPGLAGGRITGELFF
TRBJ2-5 | TRBV5-1 | . | . | TGCGCCAGCAGCTTGTATACAGGCAGGGAGACCCAGTACTTC | CASSLYTGRETQYF
TRBJ2-7 | TRBV30 | . | . | TGTGCCTGGAGTCTGACAGGACCTGAGCAGTACTTC | CAWSLTGPEQYF
TRBJ2-5 | TRBV9 | TRBD2 | once | TGTGCCAGCAGTATCTCCGGGACTAATAAAGAGACCCAGTACTTC | CASSISGTNKETQYF
TRBJ2-7 | TRBV12-3/TRBV12-4 | TRBD2 | . | TGTGCCAGCACCGGAGCGGGGCGGGGCGAGCAGTACTTC | CASTGAGRGEQYF
TRBJ2-5 | TRBV12-3/TRBV12-4 | TRBD1 | . | TGTGCCACTCGACAGGGGGCGTTGGAGACCCAGTACTTC | CATRQGALETQYF
TRBJ2-3 | TRBV7-8 | TRBD2 | once | TGTGCCAGCAGCTTATATGGGTCGGCGGGAGGGGAAACAGATACGCAGTATTTT | CASSLYGSAGGETDTQYF
TRBJ1-5 | TRBV15 | . | few | TGTGCCACCAGCACCCATGAGGGTTATAGCAATCAGCCCCAGCATTTT | CATSTHEGYSNQPQHF
TRBJ2-1 | TRBV19 | TRBD2 | . | TGTGCCAGTAGTATTTCACCGGGACTAGCGGCGTACAATGAGCAGTTCTTC | CASSISPGLAAYNEQFF
TRBJ2-1 | TRBV25-1 | TRBD2 | . | TGTGCCAGCACACTAGCGGGAGAGAAGCAGTTCTTC | CASTLAGEKQFF
TRBJ1-1 | TRBV18 | . | . | TGTGCCAGCTCACCAAATAACATTGCGGGCGCGGCCGAAGCTTTCTTT | CASSPNNIAGAAEAFF
TRBJ2-3 | TRBV11-2 | TRBD1 | . | TGTGCCAGCAGCACAGACAGGGTAATCCCTCCAGATACGCAGTATTTT | CASSTDRVIPPDTQYF